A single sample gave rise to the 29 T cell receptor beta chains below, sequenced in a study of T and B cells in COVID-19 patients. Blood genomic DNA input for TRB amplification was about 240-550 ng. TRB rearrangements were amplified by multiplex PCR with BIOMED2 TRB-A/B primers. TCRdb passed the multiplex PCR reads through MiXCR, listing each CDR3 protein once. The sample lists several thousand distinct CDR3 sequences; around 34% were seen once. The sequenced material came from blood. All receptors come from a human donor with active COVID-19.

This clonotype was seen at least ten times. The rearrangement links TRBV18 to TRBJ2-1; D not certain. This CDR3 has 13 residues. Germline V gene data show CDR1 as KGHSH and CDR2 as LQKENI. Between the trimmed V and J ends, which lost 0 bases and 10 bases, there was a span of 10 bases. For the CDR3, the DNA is TGTGCCAGCTCACCACCTGCGGCCGGGGAGCAGTTCTTC. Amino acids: CASSPPAAGEQFF.

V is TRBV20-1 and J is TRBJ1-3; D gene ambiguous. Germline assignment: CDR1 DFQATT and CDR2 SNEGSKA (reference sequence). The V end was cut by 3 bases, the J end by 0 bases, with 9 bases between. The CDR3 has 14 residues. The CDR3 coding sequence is TGCAGTGCTAGGGGAGGGCCCTCTGGAAACACCATATATTTT. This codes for CSARGGPSGNTIYF.

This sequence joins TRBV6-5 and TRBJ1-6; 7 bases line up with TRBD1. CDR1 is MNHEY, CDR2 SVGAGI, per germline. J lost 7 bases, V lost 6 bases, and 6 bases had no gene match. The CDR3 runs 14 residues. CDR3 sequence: CASSPQGYNSPLHF. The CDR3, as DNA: TGTGCCAGCAGCCCACAGGGGTACAATTCACCCCTCCACTTT.

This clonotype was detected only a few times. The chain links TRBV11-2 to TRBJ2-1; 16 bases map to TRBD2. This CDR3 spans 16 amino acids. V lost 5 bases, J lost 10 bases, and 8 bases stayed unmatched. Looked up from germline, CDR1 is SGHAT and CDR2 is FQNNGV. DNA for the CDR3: TGTGCCAGCAGCCCGGGGACTAGCGGGAGGGCCCAGGAGCAGTTCTTC. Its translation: CASSPGTSGRAQEQFF.

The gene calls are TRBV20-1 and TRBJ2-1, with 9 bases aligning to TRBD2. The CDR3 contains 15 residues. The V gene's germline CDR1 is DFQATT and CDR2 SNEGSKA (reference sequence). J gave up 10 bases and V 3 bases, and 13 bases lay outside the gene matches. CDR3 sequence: CSASSRGGGVGEQFF. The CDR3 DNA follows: TGCAGTGCTAGTTCCCGGGGCGGGGGGGTTGGAGAGCAGTTCTTC.

In nucleotides, the CDR3 is TGTGCCAGCTCACCGTCCGGGACAGGGTCCTACAATGAGCAGTTCTTC. Translation: CASSPSGTGSYNEQFF. The J gene is TRBJ2-1, the V gene TRBV18, with 9 bases that match TRBD1. V was pared by 3 bases and J by 1 base, with 4 bases of the junction left unmatched. The CDR3 has 16 amino acids. Germline loops: CDR1 KGHSH, CDR2 LQKENI. Full variable domain (rest looked up from reference TRBV18 and TRBJ2-1): NAGVMQNPRHLVRRRGQEARLRCSPMKGHSHVYWYRQLPEEGLKFMVYLQKENIIDESGMPKERFSAEFPKEGPSILRIQQVVRGDSAAYFCASSPSGTGSYNEQFFGPGTRLTVL.

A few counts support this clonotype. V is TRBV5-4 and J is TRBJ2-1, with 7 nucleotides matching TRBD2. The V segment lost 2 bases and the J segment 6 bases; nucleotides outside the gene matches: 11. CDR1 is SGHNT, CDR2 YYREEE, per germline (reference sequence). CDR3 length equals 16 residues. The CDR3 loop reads CASSFRRGLPTNEQFF. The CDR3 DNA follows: TGTGCCAGCAGCTTTAGGCGGGGGTTACCCACCAATGAGCAGTTCTTC.

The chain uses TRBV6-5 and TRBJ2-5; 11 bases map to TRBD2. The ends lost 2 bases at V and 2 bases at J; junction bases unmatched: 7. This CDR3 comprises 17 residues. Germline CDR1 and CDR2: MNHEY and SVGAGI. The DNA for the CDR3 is TGTGCCAGCAGTTACCCGACTAGCGGGACCCATCAAGAGACCCAGTACTTC. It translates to CASSYPTSGTHQETQYF.

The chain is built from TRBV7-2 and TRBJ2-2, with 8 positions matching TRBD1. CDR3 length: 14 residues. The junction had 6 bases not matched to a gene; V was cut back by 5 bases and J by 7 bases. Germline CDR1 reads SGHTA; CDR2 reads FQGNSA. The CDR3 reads CASSRTGTDGELFF. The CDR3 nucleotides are TGTGCCAGCAGCCGGACAGGGACGGACGGGGAGCTGTTTTTT. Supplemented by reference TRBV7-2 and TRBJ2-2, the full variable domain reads GAGVSQSPSNKVTEKGKDVELRCDPISGHTALYWYRQSLGQGLEFLIYFQGNSAPDKSGLPSDRFSAERTGGSVSTLTIQRTQQEDSAVYLCASSRTGTDGELFFGEGSRLTVL.

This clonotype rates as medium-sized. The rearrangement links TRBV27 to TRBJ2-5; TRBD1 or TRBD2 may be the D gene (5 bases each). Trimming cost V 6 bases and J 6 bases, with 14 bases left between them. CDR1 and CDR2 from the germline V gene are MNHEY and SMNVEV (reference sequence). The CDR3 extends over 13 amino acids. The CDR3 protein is CASRDLGDKTQYF. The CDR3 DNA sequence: TGTGCCAGCAGAGACTTGGGGGATAAGACCCAGTACTTC.

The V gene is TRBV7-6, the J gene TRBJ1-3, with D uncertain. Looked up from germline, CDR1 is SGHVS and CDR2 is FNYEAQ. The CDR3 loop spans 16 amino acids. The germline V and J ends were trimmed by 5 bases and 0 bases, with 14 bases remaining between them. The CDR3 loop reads CASSATNVHSGNTIYF. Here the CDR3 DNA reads TGTGCCAGCAGCGCTACGAACGTACACTCTGGAAACACCATATATTTT. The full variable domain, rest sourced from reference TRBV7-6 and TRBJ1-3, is GAGVSQSPRYKVTKRGQDVALRCDPISGHVSLYWYRQALGQGPEFLTYFNYEAQQDKSGLPNDRFSAERPEGSISTLTIQRTEQRDSAMYRCASSATNVHSGNTIYFGEGSWLTVV.

The CDR3 DNA reads TGTGCCAGCAGTGAAGCGGTGGTGCGGGACGCCTACGAGCAGTACTTC. Its translation is CASSEAVVRDAYEQYF. The chain uses TRBV2 and TRBJ2-7; tentatively, D is TRBD2 (6 bases). The CDR3 loop spans 16 amino acids. Deletions cut 0 bases from V and 2 bases from J, with 14 bases between. Germline V gene sequence: CDR1 SNHLY, CDR2 FYNNEI.

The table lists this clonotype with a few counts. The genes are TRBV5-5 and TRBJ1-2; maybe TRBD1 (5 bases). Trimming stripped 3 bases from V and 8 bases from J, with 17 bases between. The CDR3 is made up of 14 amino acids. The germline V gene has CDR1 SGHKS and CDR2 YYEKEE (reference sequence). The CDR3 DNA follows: TGTGCCAGCAGCTCCAAACCCGGCAGGGAAGGCTACACCTTC. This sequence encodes CASSSKPGREGYTF. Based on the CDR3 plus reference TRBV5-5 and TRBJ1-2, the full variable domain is DAGVTQSPTHLIKTRGQQVTLRCSPISGHKSVSWYQQVLGQGPQFIFQYYEKEERGRGNFPDRFSARQFPNYSSELNVNALLLGDSALYLCASSSKPGREGYTFGSGTRLTVV.

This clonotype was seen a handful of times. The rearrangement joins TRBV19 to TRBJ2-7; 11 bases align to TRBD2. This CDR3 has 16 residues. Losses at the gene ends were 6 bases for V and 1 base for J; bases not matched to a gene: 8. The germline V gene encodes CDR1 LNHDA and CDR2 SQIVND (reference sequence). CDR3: CASSQPTSGTSYEQYF. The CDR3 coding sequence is TGTGCCAGTAGCCAACCGACTAGCGGGACTTCCTACGAGCAGTACTTC.

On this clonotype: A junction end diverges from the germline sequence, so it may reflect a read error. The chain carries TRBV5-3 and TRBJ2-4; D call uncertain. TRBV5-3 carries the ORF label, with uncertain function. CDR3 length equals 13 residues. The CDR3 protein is CASSLDVANIQYF. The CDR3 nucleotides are TGCGCCAGCAGCTTGGACGTGGCCAACATTCAGTACTTC.

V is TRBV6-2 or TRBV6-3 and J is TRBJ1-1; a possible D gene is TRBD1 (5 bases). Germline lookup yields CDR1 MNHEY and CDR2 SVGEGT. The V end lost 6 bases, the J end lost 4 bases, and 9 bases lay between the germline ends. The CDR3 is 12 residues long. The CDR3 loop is CASRRDRTEAFF. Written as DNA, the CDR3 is TGTGCCAGCAGGAGGGACCGCACTGAAGCTTTCTTT.

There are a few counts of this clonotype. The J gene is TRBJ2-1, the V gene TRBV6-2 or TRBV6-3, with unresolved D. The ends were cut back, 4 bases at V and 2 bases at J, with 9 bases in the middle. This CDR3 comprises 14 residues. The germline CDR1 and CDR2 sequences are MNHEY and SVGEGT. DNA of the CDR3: TGTGCCAGCAGTTTGCCCCTAGCCTACAATGAGCAGTTCTTC. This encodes CASSLPLAYNEQFF.

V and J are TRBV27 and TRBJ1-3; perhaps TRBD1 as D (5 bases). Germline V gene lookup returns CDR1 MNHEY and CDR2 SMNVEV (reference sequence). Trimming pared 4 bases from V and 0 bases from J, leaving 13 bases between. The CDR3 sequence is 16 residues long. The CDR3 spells CASSSVAGISGNTIYF. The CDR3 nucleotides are TGTGCCAGCAGTTCAGTGGCAGGGATCTCTGGAAACACCATATATTTT.

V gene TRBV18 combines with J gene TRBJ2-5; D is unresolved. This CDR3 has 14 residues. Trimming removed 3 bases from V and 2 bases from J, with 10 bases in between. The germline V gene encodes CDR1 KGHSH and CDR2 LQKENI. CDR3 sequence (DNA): TGTGCCAGCTCACCCTCACCTAGTCAAGAGACCCAGTACTTC. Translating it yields CASSPSPSQETQYF.

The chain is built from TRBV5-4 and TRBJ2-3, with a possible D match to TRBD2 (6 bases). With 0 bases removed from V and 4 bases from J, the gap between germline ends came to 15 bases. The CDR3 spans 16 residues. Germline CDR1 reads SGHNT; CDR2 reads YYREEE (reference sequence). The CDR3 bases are TGTGCCAGCAGCTTGGATTTGGCGCTAGCGTCAGATACGCAGTATTTT. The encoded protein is CASSLDLALASDTQYF. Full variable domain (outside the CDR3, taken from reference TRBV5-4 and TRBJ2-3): ETGVTQSPTHLIKTRGQQVTLRCSSQSGHNTVSWYQQALGQGPQFIFQYYREEENGRGNFPPRFSGLQFPNYSSELNVNALELDDSALYLCASSLDLALASDTQYFGPGTRLTVL.

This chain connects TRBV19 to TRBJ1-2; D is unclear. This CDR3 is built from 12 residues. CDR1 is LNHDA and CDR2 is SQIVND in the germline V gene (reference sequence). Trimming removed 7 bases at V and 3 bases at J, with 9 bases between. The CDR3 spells CASKEGDYGYTF. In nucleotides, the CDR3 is TGTGCCAGTAAGGAGGGTGACTATGGCTACACCTTC.

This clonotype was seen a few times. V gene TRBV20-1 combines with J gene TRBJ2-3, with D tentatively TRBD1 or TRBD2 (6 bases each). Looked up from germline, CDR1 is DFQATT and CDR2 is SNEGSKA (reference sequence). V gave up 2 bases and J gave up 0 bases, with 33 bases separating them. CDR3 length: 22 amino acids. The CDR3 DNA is TGCAGTGCTAGAACTACAGGGACTGCTCTTTTGCTCACCGACACTAGCACAGATACGCAGTATTTT. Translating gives CSARTTGTALLLTDTSTDTQYF.

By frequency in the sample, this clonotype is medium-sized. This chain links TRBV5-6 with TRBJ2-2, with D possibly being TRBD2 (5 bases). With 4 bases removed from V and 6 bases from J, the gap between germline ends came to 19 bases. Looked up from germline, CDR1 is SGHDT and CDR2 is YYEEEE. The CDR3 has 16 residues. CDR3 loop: CASSPAGGLRAGELFF. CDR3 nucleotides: TGTGCCAGCAGCCCTGCCGGCGGCCTGCGGGCCGGGGAGCTGTTTTTT. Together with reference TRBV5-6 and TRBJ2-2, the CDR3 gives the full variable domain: DAGVTQSPTHLIKTRGQQVTLRCSPKSGHDTVSWYQQALGQGPQFIFQYYEEEERQRGNFPDRFSGHQFPNYSSELNVNALLLGDSALYLCASSPAGGLRAGELFFGEGSRLTVL.

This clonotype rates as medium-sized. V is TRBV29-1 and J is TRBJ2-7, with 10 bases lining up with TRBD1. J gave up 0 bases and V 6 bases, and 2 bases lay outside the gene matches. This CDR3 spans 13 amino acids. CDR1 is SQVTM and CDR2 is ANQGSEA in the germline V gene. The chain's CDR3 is CSVDRGDSYEQYF. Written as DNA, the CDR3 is TGCAGCGTGGACAGGGGGGACTCCTACGAGCAGTACTTC.

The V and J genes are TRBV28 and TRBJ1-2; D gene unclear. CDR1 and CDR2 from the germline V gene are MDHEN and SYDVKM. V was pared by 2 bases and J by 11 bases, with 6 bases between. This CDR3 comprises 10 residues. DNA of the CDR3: TGTGCCAGCAGTTTAAACGGATACACCTTC. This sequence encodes CASSLNGYTF.

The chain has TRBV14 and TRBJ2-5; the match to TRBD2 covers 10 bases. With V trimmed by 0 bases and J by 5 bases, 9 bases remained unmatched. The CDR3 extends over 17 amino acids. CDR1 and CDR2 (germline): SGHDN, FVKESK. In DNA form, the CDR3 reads TGTGCCAGCAGCCAAGATCCCCCGGTAGCGGGAGGCGAGACCCAGTACTTC. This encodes CASSQDPPVAGGETQYF.

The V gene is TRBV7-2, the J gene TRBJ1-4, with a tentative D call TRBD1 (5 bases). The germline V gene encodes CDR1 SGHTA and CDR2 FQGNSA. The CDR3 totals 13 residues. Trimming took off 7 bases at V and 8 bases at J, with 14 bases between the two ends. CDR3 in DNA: TGTGCCAGCACCATCCTCAGGGCCGAAAAACTGTTTTTT. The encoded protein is CASTILRAEKLFF. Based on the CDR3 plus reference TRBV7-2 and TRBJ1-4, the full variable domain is GAGVSQSPSNKVTEKGKDVELRCDPISGHTALYWYRQSLGQGLEFLIYFQGNSAPDKSGLPSDRFSAERTGGSVSTLTIQRTQQEDSAVYLCASTILRAEKLFFGSGTQLSVL.

The CDR3 region has the DNA TGCAGTGTCGACTACTCCAATGAGCAGTTCTTC. Protein product: CSVDYSNEQFF. V gene TRBV20-1 combines with J gene TRBJ2-1, with a weak D call TRBD2 (5 bases). Trimming took off 7 bases at V and 6 bases at J, with 10 bases between the two ends. Germline V gives CDR1 DFQATT, CDR2 SNEGSKA (reference sequence). This CDR3 comprises 11 residues.

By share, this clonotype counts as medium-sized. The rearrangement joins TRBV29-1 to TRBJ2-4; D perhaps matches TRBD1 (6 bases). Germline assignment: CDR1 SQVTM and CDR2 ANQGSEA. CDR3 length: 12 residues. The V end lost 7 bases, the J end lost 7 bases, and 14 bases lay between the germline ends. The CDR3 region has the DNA TGCAGCGCCGGACAGCAGGATAACATTCAGTACTTC. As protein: CSAGQQDNIQYF. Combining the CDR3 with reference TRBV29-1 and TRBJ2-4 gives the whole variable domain SAVISQKPSRDICQRGTSLTIQCQVDSQVTMMFWYRQQPGQSLTLIATANQGSEATYESGFVIDKFPISRPNLTFSTLTVSNMSPEDSSIYLCSAGQQDNIQYFGAGTRLSVL.